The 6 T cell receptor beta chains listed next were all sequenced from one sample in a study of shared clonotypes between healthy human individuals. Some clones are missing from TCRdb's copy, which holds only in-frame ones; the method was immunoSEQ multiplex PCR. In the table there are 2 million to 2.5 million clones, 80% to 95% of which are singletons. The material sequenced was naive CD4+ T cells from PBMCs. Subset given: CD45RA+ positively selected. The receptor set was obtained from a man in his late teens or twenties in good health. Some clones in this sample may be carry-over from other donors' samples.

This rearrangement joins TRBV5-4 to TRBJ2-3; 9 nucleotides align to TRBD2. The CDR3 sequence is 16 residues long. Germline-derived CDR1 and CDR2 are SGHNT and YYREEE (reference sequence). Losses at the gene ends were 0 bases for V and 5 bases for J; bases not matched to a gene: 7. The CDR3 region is CASSLDTSGSLDTQYF. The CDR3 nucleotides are TGTGCCAGCAGCTTGGACACTAGCGGGTCCTTAGATACGCAGTATTTT.

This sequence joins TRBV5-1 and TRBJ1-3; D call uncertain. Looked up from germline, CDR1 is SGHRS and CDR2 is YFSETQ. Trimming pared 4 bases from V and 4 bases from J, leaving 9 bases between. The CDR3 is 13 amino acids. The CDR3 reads CASSDELGNTIYF. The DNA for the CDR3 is TGCGCCAGCAGCGATGAATTGGGAAACACCATATATTTT.

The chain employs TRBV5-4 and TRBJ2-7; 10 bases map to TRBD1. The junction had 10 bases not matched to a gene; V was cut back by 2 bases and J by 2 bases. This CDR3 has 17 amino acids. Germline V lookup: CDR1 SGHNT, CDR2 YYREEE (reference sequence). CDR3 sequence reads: CASSLGRRQGAPYEQYF. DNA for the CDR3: TGTGCCAGCAGCTTAGGGCGTAGACAGGGGGCCCCCTACGAGCAGTACTTC.

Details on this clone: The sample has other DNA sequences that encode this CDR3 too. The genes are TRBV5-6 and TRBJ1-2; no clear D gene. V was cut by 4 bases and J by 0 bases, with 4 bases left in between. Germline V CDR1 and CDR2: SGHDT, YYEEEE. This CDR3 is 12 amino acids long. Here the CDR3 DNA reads TGTGCCAGCAGCCTGTCTAACTATGGCTACACCTTC. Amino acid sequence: CASSLSNYGYTF.

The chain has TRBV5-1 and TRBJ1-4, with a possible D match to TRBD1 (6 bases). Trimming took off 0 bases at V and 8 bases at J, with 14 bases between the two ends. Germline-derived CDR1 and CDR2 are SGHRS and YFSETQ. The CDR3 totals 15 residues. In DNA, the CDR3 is TGCGCCAGCAGCTTGGCCTCCGGACAGACCGAAAAACTGTTTTTT. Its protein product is CASSLASGQTEKLFF.

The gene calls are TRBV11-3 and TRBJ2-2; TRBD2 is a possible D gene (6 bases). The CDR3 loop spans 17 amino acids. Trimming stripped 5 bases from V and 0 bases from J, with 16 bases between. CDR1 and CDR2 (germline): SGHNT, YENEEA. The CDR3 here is CASSPSREATNTGELFF. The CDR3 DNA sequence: TGTGCCAGCAGCCCGTCCAGGGAGGCTACGAACACCGGGGAGCTGTTTTTT.